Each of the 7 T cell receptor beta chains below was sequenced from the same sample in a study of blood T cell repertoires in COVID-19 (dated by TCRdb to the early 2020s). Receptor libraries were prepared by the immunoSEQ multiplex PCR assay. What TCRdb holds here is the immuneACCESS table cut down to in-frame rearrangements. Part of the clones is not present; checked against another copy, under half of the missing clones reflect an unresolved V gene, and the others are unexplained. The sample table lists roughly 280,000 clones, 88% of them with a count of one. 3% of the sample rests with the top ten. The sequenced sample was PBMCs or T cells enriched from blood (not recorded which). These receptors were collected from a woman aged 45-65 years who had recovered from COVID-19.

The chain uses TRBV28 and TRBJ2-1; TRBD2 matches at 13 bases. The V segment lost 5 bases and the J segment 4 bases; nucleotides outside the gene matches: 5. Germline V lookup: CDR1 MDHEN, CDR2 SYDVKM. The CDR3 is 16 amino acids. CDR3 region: CASSPWTSGSYNEQFF. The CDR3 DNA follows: TGTGCCAGCAGTCCCTGGACTAGCGGGAGTTACAATGAGCAGTTCTTC.

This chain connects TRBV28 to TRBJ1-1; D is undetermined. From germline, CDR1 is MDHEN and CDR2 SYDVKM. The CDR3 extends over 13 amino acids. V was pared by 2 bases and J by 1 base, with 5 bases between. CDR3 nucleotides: TGTGCCAGCAGTTTAGACACGAACACTGAAGCTTTCTTT. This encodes CASSLDTNTEAFF.

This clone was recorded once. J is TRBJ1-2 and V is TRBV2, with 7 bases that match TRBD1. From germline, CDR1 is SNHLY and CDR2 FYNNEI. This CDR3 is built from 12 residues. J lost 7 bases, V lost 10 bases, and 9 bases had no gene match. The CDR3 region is CAITKGGGGYTF. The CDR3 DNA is TGTGCCATAACGAAAGGGGGCGGTGGCTACACCTTC.

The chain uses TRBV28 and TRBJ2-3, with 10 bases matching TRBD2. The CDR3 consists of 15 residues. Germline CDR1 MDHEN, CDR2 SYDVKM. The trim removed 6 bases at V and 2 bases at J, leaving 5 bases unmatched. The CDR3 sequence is CASRTTSGTTDTQYF. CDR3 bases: TGTGCCAGCAGAACAACTAGCGGGACCACAGATACGCAGTATTTT.

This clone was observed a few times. DNA for the CDR3: TGTGCCACCAGCATGAGGGACATTGCAACTAATGAAAAACTGTTTTTT. Protein sequence: CATSMRDIATNEKLFF. The chain carries TRBV15 and TRBJ1-4, with D possibly TRBD1 on 6 matching bases. V was clipped by 4 bases and J by 0 bases, with 12 bases between them. This CDR3 comprises 16 residues. The germline V gene has CDR1 LNHNV and CDR2 YYDKDF (reference sequence). The variable domain in full, with the rest retrieved from reference TRBV15 and TRBJ1-4, is DAMVIQNPRYQVTQFGKPVTLSCSQTLNHNVMYWYQQKSSQAPKLLFHYYDKDFNNEADTPDNFQSRRPNTSFCFLDIRSPGLGDTAMYLCATSMRDIATNEKLFFGSGTQLSVL.

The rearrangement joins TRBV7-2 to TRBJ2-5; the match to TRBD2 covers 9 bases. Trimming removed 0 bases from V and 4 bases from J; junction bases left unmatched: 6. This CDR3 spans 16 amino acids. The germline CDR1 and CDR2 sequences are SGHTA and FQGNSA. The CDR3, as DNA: TGTGCCAGCAGCTTAGCATCTAGCGGGATGAGAGAGACCCAGTACTTC. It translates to CASSLASSGMRETQYF.

The CDR3 DNA is TGCGCCAGCAGCCAACGTACAGGGACGGGCGAGCAGTACTTC. This translates into CASSQRTGTGEQYF. The chain carries TRBV4-3 and TRBJ2-7; TRBD1 might be the D (6 bases). V was shortened by 2 bases and J by 6 bases, with 14 bases between the two germline ends. The germline CDR1 and CDR2 sequences are LGHNA and YSLEER. The CDR3 covers 14 residues.